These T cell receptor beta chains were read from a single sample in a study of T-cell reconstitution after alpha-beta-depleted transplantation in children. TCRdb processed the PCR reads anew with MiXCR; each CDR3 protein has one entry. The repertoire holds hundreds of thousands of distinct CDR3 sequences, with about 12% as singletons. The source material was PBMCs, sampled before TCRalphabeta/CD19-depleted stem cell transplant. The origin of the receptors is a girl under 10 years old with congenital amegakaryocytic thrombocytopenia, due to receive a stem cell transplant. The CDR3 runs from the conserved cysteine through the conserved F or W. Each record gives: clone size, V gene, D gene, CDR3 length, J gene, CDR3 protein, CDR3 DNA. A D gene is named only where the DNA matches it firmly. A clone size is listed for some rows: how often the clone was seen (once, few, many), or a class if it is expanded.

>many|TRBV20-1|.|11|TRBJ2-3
CSARRSDTQYF
TGCAGTGCTAGAAGGAGCGATACGCAGTATTTT
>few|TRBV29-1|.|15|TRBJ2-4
CSVELGGLAKNIQYF
TGCAGCGTGGAACTGGGAGGACTAGCCAAAAACATTCAGTACTTC
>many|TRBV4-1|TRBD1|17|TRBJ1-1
CASSQDATGTGNTEAFF
TGCGCCAGCAGCCAAGACGCGACCGGGACAGGAAACACCGAAGCTTTCTTT
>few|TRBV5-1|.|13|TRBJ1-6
CASSSGVNSPLHF
TGCGCCAGCAGCTCAGGAGTAAATTCACCCCTCCACTTT
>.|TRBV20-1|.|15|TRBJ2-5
CSARGLSLWGETQYF
TGCAGTGCTAGAGGCCTTTCTCTATGGGGAGAGACCCAGTACTTC
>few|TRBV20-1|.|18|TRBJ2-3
CSAGSGGGSSLGTDTQYF
TGCAGTGCTGGATCCGGGGGCGGGAGCAGTTTGGGCACAGATACGCAGTATTTT
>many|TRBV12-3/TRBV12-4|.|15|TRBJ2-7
CASSLASGFSYEQYF
TGTGCCAGCAGTTTAGCTTCGGGGTTCTCCTACGAGCAGTACTTC
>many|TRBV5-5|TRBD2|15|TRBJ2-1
CASSLLLAVYNEQFF
TGTGCCAGCAGCTTGTTACTAGCGGTATACAATGAGCAGTTCTTC
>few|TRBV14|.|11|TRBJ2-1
CASSPARSLFF
TGTGCCAGCAGCCCAGCCCGGAGTCTGTTCTTC
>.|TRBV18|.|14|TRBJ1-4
CASSPVPTNEKLFF
TGTGCCAGCTCACCGGTCCCGACAAATGAAAAACTGTTTTTT
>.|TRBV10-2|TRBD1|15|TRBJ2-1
CASIGGGSSYNEQFF
TGCGCCAGCATAGGGGGCGGAAGCTCCTACAATGAGCAGTTCTTC
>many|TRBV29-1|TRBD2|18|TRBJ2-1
CSVEDLAGGPNQYNEQFF
TGCAGCGTTGAAGATCTAGCGGGAGGGCCGAATCAGTACAATGAGCAGTTCTTC
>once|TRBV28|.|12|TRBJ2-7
CASSRPDNERYF
TGTGCCAGCAGTCGGCCAGACAACGAGCGGTACTTC
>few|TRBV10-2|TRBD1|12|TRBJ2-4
CASSQGADIQYF
TGCGCCAGCAGCCAGGGGGCAGACATTCAGTACTTC
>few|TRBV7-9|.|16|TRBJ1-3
CASSLGPGSSGNTIYF
TGTGCCAGCAGTCTCGGACCAGGGAGCTCTGGAAACACCATATATTTT
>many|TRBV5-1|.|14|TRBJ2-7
CASSLLDGTYEQYF
TGCGCCAGCAGCTTGTTGGACGGGACCTACGAGCAGTACTTC
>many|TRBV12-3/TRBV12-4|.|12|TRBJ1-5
CASSLPPQPQHF
TGTGCCAGCAGTTTACCGCCCCAGCCCCAGCATTTT
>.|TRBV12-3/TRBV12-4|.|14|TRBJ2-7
CASSQSRRAYEQYF
TGTGCCAGCAGCCAGTCCCGGAGAGCCTACGAGCAGTACTTC
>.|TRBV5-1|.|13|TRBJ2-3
CASNPGDTDTQYF
TGCGCCAGCAATCCCGGGGACACAGATACGCAGTATTTT
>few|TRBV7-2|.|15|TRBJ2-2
CASSTRPGGSGELFF
TGTGCCAGCAGCACCCGGCCTGGGGGAAGCGGGGAGCTGTTTTTT
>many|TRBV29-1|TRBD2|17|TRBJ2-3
CSVASFDLAGLYATQYF
TGCAGCGTCGCCAGTTTTGACCTAGCGGGACTTTACGCTACGCAGTATTTT
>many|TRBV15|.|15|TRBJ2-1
CATSRDPSSYNEQFF
TGTGCCACCAGCAGAGACCCAAGCTCCTACAATGAGCAGTTCTTC
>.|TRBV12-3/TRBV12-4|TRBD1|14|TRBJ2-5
CASSLRGGYETQYF
TGTGCCAGCAGTTTACGAGGGGGCTATGAGACCCAGTACTTC
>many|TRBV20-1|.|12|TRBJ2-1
CSANPRGNEQFF
TGCAGTGCGAACCCGCGGGGCAATGAGCAGTTCTTC
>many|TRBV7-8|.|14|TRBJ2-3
CASSLRLVGDTQYF
TGTGCCAGCAGCTTGAGGCTAGTTGGAGATACGCAGTATTTT
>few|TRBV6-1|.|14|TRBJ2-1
CASRDTGAYNEQFF
TGTGCCAGCAGGGACACGGGGGCCTACAATGAGCAGTTCTTC
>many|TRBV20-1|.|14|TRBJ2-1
CSAIGGAFYNEQFF
TGCAGTGCTATTGGCGGGGCCTTCTACAATGAGCAGTTCTTC
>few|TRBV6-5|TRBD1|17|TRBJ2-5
CASSYSIQTGVGETQYF
TGTGCCAGCAGTTACTCGATCCAAACAGGGGTCGGTGAGACCCAGTACTTC
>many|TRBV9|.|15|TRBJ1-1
CASSLPGHTNTEAFF
TGTGCCAGCAGCTTACCGGGACATACGAACACTGAAGCTTTCTTT